This TCR beta chain was captured in a study of blood T cell repertoires in COVID-19. Using immunoSEQ multiplex PCR, the repertoire was profiled, and TCRdb retains in-frame clones only, with some absent. The sample consists of roughly 260,000 clones, about 91% of them appearing once. CDR1 is SGHRS and CDR2 is YFSETQ in the germline V gene. This CDR3 comprises 13 residues. V shed 8 bases, J shed 8 bases, and the junction held 7 bases outside the gene matches. Sequencing was done on a sample of PBMCs or T cells enriched from blood (not recorded which). The clonotype was recovered from a human donor in a cohort exposed to, infected with or recovered from COVID-19 (not recorded which). The donor label of this sample is uncertain. The chain employs TRBV5-1 and TRBJ1-4, with TRBD1 matching over 9 bases. In nucleotides, the CDR3 is TGCGCCAGTAGGACAGGGGCAGGCGAAAAACTGTTTTTT. It translates to CASRTGAGEKLFF. The complete variable domain, with remaining parts taken from reference TRBV5-1 and TRBJ1-4, reads KAGVTQTPRYLIKTRGQQVTLSCSPISGHRSVSWYQQTPGQGLQFLFEYFSETQRNKGNFPGRFSGRQFSNSRSEMNVSTLELGDSALYLCASRTGAGEKLFFGSGTQLSVL.